What follows is one T cell receptor beta chain and its context. Unsorted samples drew genomic DNA from 85 million to 90 million PBMCs. Method: immunoSEQ multiplex PCR; TCRdb's copy keeps in-frame clones and lacks some. This table has 450,000 or so clones, roughly three quarters appearing once. The germline CDR1 and CDR2 sequences are MDHEN and SYDVKM. Trimming stripped 6 bases from V and 6 bases from J, with 11 bases between. The CDR3 contains 12 residues. The entry originates in a study of shared clonotypes between healthy human individuals. This TCR derives from a woman between 35 and 50 years old in good health. Some clones in this sample may be carry-over from other donors' samples. Sequenced sample: PBMCs. The gene calls are TRBV28 and TRBJ1-2; TRBD1 might be the D (5 bases). CDR3 amino acids: CASRLLGDGYTF. The DNA for the CDR3 is TGTGCCAGCAGATTACTAGGGGATGGCTACACCTTC.